Below are 28 T cell receptor beta chains sequenced from a single sample in a study of cytomegalovirus exposure and HLA in healthy donors. It was with 60 Vbeta and 13 Jbeta primers that the PCR ran. Generated by immunoSEQ multiplex PCR, the TCRdb table keeps only in-frame clones and is missing some. The sample lists around 150,000 clones, 76% occurring once. The sample comprised PBMCs. The receptors stem from a young man in good health and CMV-seronegative.

The V and J genes are TRBV19 and TRBJ1-5; tentatively, D is TRBD1 (5 bases). The CDR3 totals 15 residues. Germline V gene lookup returns CDR1 LNHDA and CDR2 SQIVND (reference sequence). Trimming cost V 5 bases and J 1 base, with 12 bases left between them. As DNA, the CDR3 is TGTGCCAGTAGTTGGGGGGATAGAAGCAATCAGCCCCAGCATTTT. Protein product: CASSWGDRSNQPQHF. Full variable domain (missing parts from reference TRBV19 and TRBJ1-5): DGGITQSPKYLFRKEGQNVTLSCEQNLNHDAMYWYRQDPGQGLRLIYYSQIVNDFQKGDIAEGYSVSREKKESFPLTVTSAQKNPTAFYLCASSWGDRSNQPQHFGDGTRLSIL.

The chain combines TRBV29-1 with TRBJ2-6; 7 positions match TRBD1. CDR1 and CDR2 (germline): SQVTM, ANQGSEA. V lost 3 bases to trimming and J lost 0 bases; unmatched junction nucleotides: 2. This CDR3 is built from 15 residues. The CDR3 spells CSVDGDSSGANVLTF. DNA of the CDR3: TGCAGCGTTGATGGGGACAGCTCTGGGGCCAACGTCCTGACTTTC.

The CDR3 DNA follows: TGTGCCTGGAGTGTTTATAGGGGGCAGCGGGAGCAGTACTTC. This codes for CAWSVYRGQREQYF. This chain connects TRBV30 to TRBJ2-5, with D tentatively TRBD2 (8 bases). This CDR3 contains 14 residues. V was shortened by 0 bases and J by 11 bases, with 19 bases between the two germline ends. Germline lookup yields CDR1 GTSNPN and CDR2 SVGIG (reference sequence).

A few counts support this clone. The chain uses TRBV9 and TRBJ2-5, with 8 bases lining up with TRBD1. The J call may be faulty, since TRBJ2-7 better matches the DNA end. The CDR3 extends over 16 amino acids. Germline CDR1 reads SGDLS; CDR2 reads YYNGEE. The DNA of the CDR3 is TGTGCCAGCAGCGTAGACCCCAGGGGGCTAATCTACGAGCAGTACTTC. Amino acid sequence: CASSVDPRGLIYEQYF.

This rearrangement joins TRBV21-1 to TRBJ2-5; the table calls TRBD1, which could not be checked here. TRBV21-1 counts as a pseudogene. CDR3 size: 15 residues. This CDR3 reads CASSGGTEYQETQYF. The CDR3 nucleotides read TGTGCCAGCAGTGGGGGGACAGAGTACCAAGAGACCCAGTACTTC.

This clone showed up just a few times. The chain employs TRBV27 and TRBJ1-6; 9 positions match TRBD1. This CDR3 has 15 amino acids. Germline CDR1 is MNHEY and CDR2 is SMNVEV (reference sequence). After removal of 5 bases from V and 6 bases from J, the junction contained 5 bases not matched to a gene. The CDR3 loop is CASSVRDRANSPLHF. The CDR3 DNA reads as TGTGCCAGCAGTGTCCGGGACAGGGCTAATTCACCCCTCCACTTT.

The J gene is TRBJ2-1, the V gene TRBV15; 10 nucleotides match TRBD2. The CDR3 runs to 15 residues. Germline lookup yields CDR1 LNHNV and CDR2 YYDKDF (reference sequence). With V trimmed by 5 bases and J by 6 bases, 7 bases remained unmatched. As DNA, the CDR3 is TGTGCCACCAGCGGTGGGACTAGCGACCTCAATGAGCAGTTCTTC. Its translation: CATSGGTSDLNEQFF.

The chain has TRBV4-1 and TRBJ2-1; the D gene is possibly TRBD1 (6 bases). Germline CDR1 and CDR2: MGHRA and YSYEKL. The CDR3 sequence is 16 residues long. The germline V and J ends were trimmed by 0 bases and 3 bases, with 12 bases remaining between them. CDR3 region: CASSQDRTGFYNEQFF. The CDR3 region has the DNA TGCGCCAGCAGCCAAGATCGCACAGGGTTCTACAATGAGCAGTTCTTC.

The chain carries TRBV18 and TRBJ2-3; perhaps TRBD1 as D (5 bases). This CDR3 region has 16 residues. Germline CDR1 is KGHSH and CDR2 is LQKENI. V was pared by 3 bases and J by 0 bases, with 13 bases between. As DNA, the CDR3 is TGTGCCAGCTCACCGATCCCCCAGGGTAGCACAGATACGCAGTATTTT. Translated: CASSPIPQGSTDTQYF.

V is TRBV30 and J is TRBJ2-2; 9 positions match TRBD1. The CDR3 consists of 15 residues. CDR1 is GTSNPN, CDR2 SVGIG, per germline (reference sequence). Trimming took 3 bases from V and 3 from J; bases not matched to a gene: 5. As DNA, the CDR3 is TGTGCCTGGAGCTCCGGGACAGGGTACACCGGGGAGCTGTTTTTT. It codes for CAWSSGTGYTGELFF. Based on the CDR3 plus reference TRBV30 and TRBJ2-2, the full variable domain is SQTIHQWPATLVQPVGSPLSLECTVEGTSNPNLYWYRQAAGRGLQLLFYSVGIGQISSEVPQNLSASRPQDRQFILSSKKLLLSDSGFYLCAWSSGTGYTGELFFGEGSRLTVL.

This clone has only one observation. The J gene is TRBJ2-1, the V gene TRBV7-6; 7 positions match TRBD1. The trim removed 6 bases at V and 3 bases at J, leaving 5 bases unmatched. CDR3 length equals 14 residues. Per germline, CDR1 SGHVS and CDR2 FNYEAQ. CDR3 region: CASSHGTVYNEQFF. In nucleotides, the CDR3 is TGTGCCAGCAGTCACGGGACAGTCTACAATGAGCAGTTCTTC.

In this sample, this clone turned up a few times. V usage is TRBV27 and J usage is TRBJ1-6; possible D gene TRBD1, 6 bases. The germline V gene has CDR1 MNHEY and CDR2 SMNVEV (reference sequence). This CDR3 comprises 16 residues. With 2 bases removed from V and 6 bases from J, the gap between germline ends came to 14 bases. CDR3 amino acids: CASSLAGAAGNSPLHF. The CDR3 nucleotides are TGTGCCAGCAGTTTAGCAGGGGCCGCGGGTAATTCACCCCTCCACTTT.

The rearrangement joins TRBV27 to TRBJ1-6; the match to TRBD1 covers 7 bases. Germline V gene lookup returns CDR1 MNHEY and CDR2 SMNVEV (reference sequence). Unmatched junction bases numbered 5, after V lost 2 bases and J lost 10 bases. This CDR3 spans 14 amino acids. CDR3 bases: TGTGCCAGCAGTTTAGACAGGGTGGGGTCACCCCTCCACTTT. It yields the protein CASSLDRVGSPLHF.

V is TRBV13 and J is TRBJ2-3; the match to TRBD2 covers 7 bases. This CDR3 spans 16 amino acids. In germline, CDR1 is PRHDT, CDR2 FYEKMQ (reference sequence). The V and J ends lost 1 base and 5 bases, in that order; junction bases with no gene match: 9. The CDR3 spells CASSLVASGAVDTQYF. The CDR3 DNA sequence: TGTGCCAGCAGCTTAGTGGCCAGCGGGGCGGTAGATACGCAGTATTTT.

The genes are TRBV6-5 and TRBJ1-1; tentatively, D is TRBD1 (5 bases). V was clipped by 0 bases and J by 8 bases, with 13 bases between them. The CDR3 spans 14 residues. From germline, CDR1 is MNHEY and CDR2 SVGAGI. The DNA of the CDR3 is TGTGCCAGCAGTTACTCCGGTGGGGGGAAGGAAGCTTTCTTT. Protein sequence: CASSYSGGGKEAFF.

V gene TRBV28 combines with J gene TRBJ1-4, with D perhaps matching TRBD1 (6 bases). This CDR3 is 12 amino acids long. The germline V and J ends were trimmed by 8 bases and 6 bases, with 10 bases remaining between them. Germline CDR1 reads MDHEN; CDR2 reads SYDVKM. The CDR3 is CASAQGYEKLFF. Here the CDR3 DNA reads TGTGCCAGCGCACAGGGTTATGAAAAACTGTTTTTT.

The V gene is TRBV7-9, the J gene TRBJ2-5; tentative D call: TRBD2 (5 bases). There are 14 residues in the CDR3. The V end was cut by 4 bases, the J end by 5 bases, with 14 bases between. Germline-derived CDR1 and CDR2 are SEHNR and FQNEAQ (reference sequence). CDR3 in DNA: TGTGCCAGCAGCTCCAGCGGAGGTCGCGAGACCCAGTACTTC. Translating gives CASSSSGGRETQYF.

The chain employs TRBV29-1 and TRBJ2-5, with 10 bases that match TRBD2. V gave up 5 bases and J gave up 7 bases; unmatched junction bases: 13. Germline V lookup: CDR1 SQVTM, CDR2 ANQGSEA. This CDR3 comprises 15 residues. CDR3: CSVLSGSGRDVTQYF. DNA of the CDR3: TGCAGCGTTCTATCCGGAAGCGGGAGGGACGTGACCCAGTACTTC.

As DNA, the CDR3 is TGTGCCAGCAGCCCCGGACAACCCTCTGGAAACACCATATATTTT. This codes for CASSPGQPSGNTIYF. The chain joins TRBV7-2 to TRBJ1-3; a weak D match, TRBD1 (5 bases). CDR1 and CDR2 (germline): SGHTA, FQGNSA. Trimming pared 5 bases from V and 0 bases from J, leaving 11 bases between. The CDR3 sequence is 15 residues long.

The chain combines TRBV10-1 with TRBJ2-7, with 9 bases lining up with TRBD1. Looked up from germline, CDR1 is WNHNN and CDR2 is SYGVQD (reference sequence). This CDR3 contains 14 residues. V lost 6 bases, J lost 3 bases, and 6 bases stayed unmatched. The CDR3 bases are TGCGCCAGCAGCACCGGGACAGGGATCTACGAGCAGTACTTC. Protein sequence: CASSTGTGIYEQYF.

This rearrangement joins TRBV27 to TRBJ2-7; tentatively, D is TRBD2 (6 bases). The V gene's germline CDR1 is MNHEY and CDR2 SMNVEV (reference sequence). With 3 bases removed from V and 0 bases from J, the gap between germline ends came to 12 bases. There are 15 residues in the CDR3. The CDR3, as DNA: TGTGCCAGCAGTTTGAGAGGAGGGGTCTCCTACGAGCAGTACTTC. Translated, it gives CASSLRGGVSYEQYF.

This chain joins TRBV19 and TRBJ1-3; D unclear. Germline loops: CDR1 LNHDA, CDR2 SQIVND (reference sequence). V shed 0 bases and J shed 4 bases, with 4 bases lying between them. The CDR3 totals 13 residues. For the CDR3, the DNA is TGTGCCAGTAGTATAGATCTGGGAAACACCATATATTTT. Translated, it gives CASSIDLGNTIYF.

V and J are TRBV14 and TRBJ2-7, with TRBD2 matching 11 bases. The CDR3 runs to 15 residues. CDR1 and CDR2 from the germline V gene are SGHDN and FVKESK. V dropped 1 base and J dropped 7; count of bases not matched to a gene: 6. The CDR3 is CASSQAYLAGGEQYF. The DNA of the CDR3 is TGTGCCAGCAGCCAAGCCTATCTAGCGGGGGGAGAGCAGTACTTC.

The chain recombines TRBV4-1 with TRBJ1-4; no definite D call. Germline CDR1 MGHRA, CDR2 YSYEKL. With 1 base removed from V and 0 bases from J, the gap between germline ends came to 6 bases. The CDR3 is 15 residues long. The CDR3 is CASSQVEATNEKLFF. The CDR3 coding sequence is TGCGCCAGCAGCCAAGTCGAGGCAACTAATGAAAAACTGTTTTTT.

The chain is built from TRBV27 and TRBJ1-3; 8 nucleotides line up with TRBD1. Germline V gene sequence: CDR1 MNHEY, CDR2 SMNVEV (reference sequence). This CDR3 is 14 amino acids long. With V trimmed by 5 bases and J by 7 bases, 7 bases remained unmatched. The CDR3 DNA follows: TGTGCCAGCAGTCCCGGGACAGGACCCAACACCATATATTTT. Protein sequence: CASSPGTGPNTIYF.

The genes are TRBV5-4 and TRBJ2-1; 7 bases match TRBD2. With 4 bases clipped from V and 1 base from J, the junction kept 11 bases outside the gene matches. The germline V gene encodes CDR1 SGHNT and CDR2 YYREEE (reference sequence). This CDR3 has 17 amino acids. The CDR3 DNA sequence: TGTGCCAGCAGCCCGTTTTACGGGGGGTGGTCCTACAATGAGCAGTTCTTC. Translated: CASSPFYGGWSYNEQFF.

The rearrangement uses TRBV5-6 and TRBJ2-7; D remains ambiguous. V lost 0 bases, J lost 3 bases, and 13 bases lay in between. The CDR3 has 15 residues. Germline V lookup: CDR1 SGHDT, CDR2 YYEEEE. The CDR3, as DNA: TGTGCCAGCAGCTTGGTTCGGGTATCCGACTACGAGCAGTACTTC. Its protein is CASSLVRVSDYEQYF.

CDR3 residues: CASSRDRNYGYTF. CDR3 DNA sequence: TGTGCCAGCAGTCGGGACAGAAACTATGGCTACACCTTC. The chain carries TRBV6-1 and TRBJ1-2; 7 nucleotides line up with TRBD1. From germline, CDR1 is MNHNS and CDR2 SASEGT. The CDR3 is 13 amino acids. The V gene end was trimmed by 5 bases and the J gene end by 2 bases; junction bases not matched to a gene: 2.